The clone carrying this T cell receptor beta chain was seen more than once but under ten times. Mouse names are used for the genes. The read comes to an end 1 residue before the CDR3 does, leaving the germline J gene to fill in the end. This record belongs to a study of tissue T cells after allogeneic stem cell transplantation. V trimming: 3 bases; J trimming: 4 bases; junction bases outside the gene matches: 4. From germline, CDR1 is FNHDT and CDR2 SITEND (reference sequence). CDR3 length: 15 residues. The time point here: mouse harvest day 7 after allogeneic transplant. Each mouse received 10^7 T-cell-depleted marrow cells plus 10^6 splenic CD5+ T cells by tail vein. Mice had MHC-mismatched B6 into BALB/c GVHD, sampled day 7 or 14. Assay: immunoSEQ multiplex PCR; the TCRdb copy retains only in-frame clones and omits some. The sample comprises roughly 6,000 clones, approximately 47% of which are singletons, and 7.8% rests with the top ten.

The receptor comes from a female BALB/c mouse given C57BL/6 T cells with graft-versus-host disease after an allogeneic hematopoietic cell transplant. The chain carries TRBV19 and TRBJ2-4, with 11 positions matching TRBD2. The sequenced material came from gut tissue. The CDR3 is CASSTPTGGENTLYF. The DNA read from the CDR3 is TGTGCCAGCAGTACCCCGACTGGGGGGGAAAACACCTTGTAC.